The T cell receptor (beta chain) described here comes from a study of T-cell reconstitution after alpha-beta-depleted transplantation in children. Notes on the study in general: Expanded clones from the graft, numbering several hundred, reportedly supplied alpha-beta T cells about two months after transplant. T-cell numbers and diversity one year post-transplant derived largely from freshly generated T cells. Diversity of TCRbeta at day 60 was high in some patients, arising from surviving recipient T cells and thymic progenitors.

This clonotype was found many times. Its target is unknown. A TCRbeta library incorporating unique molecular identifiers was prepared. MiXCR, applied by TCRdb to the PCR reads, yields one record per CDR3 protein. The sample has around 250,000 distinct CDR3 sequences, approximately 8.9% seen once. CDR1 is SGHTA, CDR2 FQGNSA, per germline. CDR3 size: 18 residues. With V trimmed by 5 bases and J by 3 bases, 16 bases remained unmatched. The V and J genes are TRBV7-2 and TRBJ2-7; TRBD1 agrees at 10 bases. The sequences come from PBMCs, mostly from graft donor cells, collected 180 days after TCRalphabeta/CD19-depleted stem cell transplant. The source of this sequence is a male patient aged 10-17 years who had a stem cell transplant for acute lymphoblastic leukemia, so the T cells may come from the graft donor. For the CDR3, the DNA is TGTGCCAGCAGCAGGGACAGGGGACTCGTAGTCTCTAGCTACGAGCAGTACTTC. Its translation: CASSRDRGLVVSSYEQYF.